One and the same sample provided the 10 T cell receptor beta chains below, sequenced in a study of blood T cells in healthy people across ages. For the second PCR, which ran for 7 to 11 cycles, a sample-barcoded 5' primer and a J-beta primer mix were used. TCRdb re-derived calls from the 5' RACE reads in MiXCR, one entry per CDR3 protein. The sample lists approximately 1,700,000 distinct CDR3 sequences; roughly two fifths were seen once. The specimen was blood. Receptors were obtained from a human donor in good health.

This rearrangement joins TRBV29-1 to TRBJ2-5; D is perhaps TRBD1 or TRBD2 (6 bases each). This CDR3 has 11 amino acids. CDR1 is SQVTM and CDR2 is ANQGSEA in the germline V gene. V was cut by 6 bases and J by 9 bases, with 14 bases left in between. The DNA of the CDR3 is TGCAGCGTCGGACAGTGGGAGGCCCAGTACTTC. Encoded protein: CSVGQWEAQYF. The entire variable domain, with the rest obtained from reference TRBV29-1 and TRBJ2-5, is as follows: SAVISQKPSRDICQRGTSLTIQCQVDSQVTMMFWYRQQPGQSLTLIATANQGSEATYESGFVIDKFPISRPNLTFSTLTVSNMSPEDSSIYLCSVGQWEAQYFGPGTRLLVL.

V and J are TRBV20-1 and TRBJ2-3; 8 bases map to TRBD2. This CDR3 spans 13 amino acids. With 3 bases clipped from V and 5 bases from J, the junction kept 4 bases outside the gene matches. Looked up from germline, CDR1 is DFQATT and CDR2 is SNEGSKA (reference sequence). The CDR3 DNA reads TGCAGTGCTAGTCCCGGGGGGGTAGATACGCAGTATTTT. It translates to CSASPGGVDTQYF.

This clonotype was detected a few times. Here the CDR3 reads CASRSFAINEQFF. For the CDR3, the DNA is TGTGCCAGCAGATCCTTCGCAATTAATGAGCAGTTCTTC. V gene TRBV28 combines with J gene TRBJ2-1; D is unclear. Germline CDR1 is MDHEN and CDR2 is SYDVKM. This CDR3 has 13 residues. The V gene lost 6 bases and the J gene lost 7 bases, with 13 bases spanning the gap.

The V call is TRBV14, the J call TRBJ2-5, with 7 bases that match TRBD2. Germline loops: CDR1 SGHDN, CDR2 FVKESK. This CDR3 has 16 amino acids. J gave up 3 bases and V 4 bases, and 11 bases lay outside the gene matches. In nucleotides, the CDR3 is TGTGCCAGCAGCCCGCCCGCCCGGGGGGTGGAAGAGACCCAGTACTTC. Protein: CASSPPARGVEETQYF. The full variable domain, its missing parts supplied by reference TRBV14 and TRBJ2-5, is EAGVTQFPSHSVIEKGQTVTLRCDPISGHDNLYWYRRVMGKEIKFLLHFVKESKQDESGMPNNRFLAERTGGTYSTLKVQPAELEDSGVYFCASSPPARGVEETQYFGPGTRLLVL.

There are a few counts of this clonotype. This chain's CDR3 is CAISDHREGVETQYF. CDR3 nucleotides: TGTGCCATCAGTGATCACAGGGAAGGTGTAGAGACCCAGTACTTC. The chain recombines TRBV10-3 with TRBJ2-5; D perhaps matches TRBD1 (6 bases). Germline V lookup: CDR1 ENHRY, CDR2 SYGVKD. V was trimmed by 3 bases and J by 4 bases, leaving 15 bases between them. This CDR3 comprises 15 residues.

Comment on this clonotype: A much larger clone lies one base from this, so it may be a read error. V gene TRBV6-4 combines with J gene TRBJ2-2, with D perhaps TRBD1 or TRBD2 (5 bases each). CDR1 is MRHNA and CDR2 is SNTAGT in the germline V gene. The CDR3 sequence is 13 residues long. Trimming stripped 2 bases from V and 6 bases from J, with 7 bases between. CDR3 amino acids: CASSDGDAGELFF. The CDR3 nucleotides read TGTGCCAGCAGTGACGGGGACGCCGGGGAGCTGTTTTTT.

V gene TRBV20-1 combines with J gene TRBJ2-4; the D gene is possibly TRBD1 (6 bases). Germline-derived CDR1 and CDR2 are DFQATT and SNEGSKA (reference sequence). V was shortened by 5 bases and J by 0 bases, with 23 bases between the two germline ends. This CDR3 contains 18 residues. The CDR3 nucleotides read TGCAGTGCTTGGATGGGCTGGTCAGGGGCAGTAGCCAAAAACATTCAGTACTTC. Translated, it gives CSAWMGWSGAVAKNIQYF.

This chain links TRBV28 with TRBJ2-7; D uncertain. The germline V and J ends were trimmed by 7 bases and 3 bases, with 7 bases remaining between them. The CDR3 length is 11 residues. The germline gives CDR1 MDHEN, CDR2 SYDVKM. The CDR3 reads CASMTNYEQYF. In DNA, the CDR3 is TGTGCCAGCATGACCAACTACGAGCAGTACTTC.

This clonotype was found a few times. The chain uses TRBV18 and TRBJ2-3, with D hard to call. V was cut by 3 bases and J by 4 bases, with 8 bases left in between. The CDR3 consists of 13 residues. CDR1 KGHSH and CDR2 LQKENI come from the germline V gene. CDR3 coding DNA: TGTGCCAGCTCACCCGGGTCCTCAGATACGCAGTATTTT. Translated: CASSPGSSDTQYF.

This clonotype has just a few counts. The rearrangement links TRBV20-1 to TRBJ2-7; perhaps TRBD2 as D (6 bases). The V end was cut by 5 bases, the J end by 4 bases, with 15 bases between. Germline V lookup: CDR1 DFQATT, CDR2 SNEGSKA (reference sequence). The CDR3 has 13 amino acids. This chain's CDR3 is CSARPGGVYEQYF. CDR3 DNA sequence: TGCAGTGCTCGCCCCGGCGGGGTGTACGAGCAGTACTTC.